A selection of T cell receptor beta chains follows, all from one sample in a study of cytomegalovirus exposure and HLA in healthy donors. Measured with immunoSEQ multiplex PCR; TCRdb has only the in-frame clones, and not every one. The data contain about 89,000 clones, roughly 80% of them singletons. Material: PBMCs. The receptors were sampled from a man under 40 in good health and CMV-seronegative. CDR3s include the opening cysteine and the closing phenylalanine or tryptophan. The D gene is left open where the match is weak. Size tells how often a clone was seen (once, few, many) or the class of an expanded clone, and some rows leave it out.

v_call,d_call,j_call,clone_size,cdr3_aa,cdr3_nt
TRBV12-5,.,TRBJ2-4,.,CASGLVLLGPGHKENIQYF,TGTGCTAGTGGTTTGGTACTTCTCGGACCGGGACATAAGGAAAACATTCAGTACTTC
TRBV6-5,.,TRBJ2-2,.,CASSYSSGNTGELFF,TGTGCCAGCAGTTACTCGAGCGGGAACACCGGGGAGCTGTTTTTT
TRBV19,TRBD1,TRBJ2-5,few,CASSIEGTGQETQYF,TGTGCCAGTAGTATAGAAGGGACAGGGCAAGAGACCCAGTACTTC
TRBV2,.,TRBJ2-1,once,CASSEAGASRYEQFF,TGTGCCAGCAGTGAGGCGGGGGCGTCTCGGTATGAGCAGTTCTTC
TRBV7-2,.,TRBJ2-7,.,CASSRRGAGLTYEQYF,TGTGCCAGCAGCCGCCGGGGGGCGGGACTTACCTACGAGCAGTACTTC
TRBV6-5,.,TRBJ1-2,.,CASWTSRGNGYTF,TGTGCCAGCTGGACTTCGAGGGGGAATGGCTACACCTTC
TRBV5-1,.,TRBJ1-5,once,CASNVGTDGNQPQHF,TGCGCCAGCAACGTTGGGACTGACGGAAATCAGCCCCAGCATTTT
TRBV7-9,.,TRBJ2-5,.,CASNVRAGGQIQETQYF,TGTGCCAGCAACGTGAGAGCCGGGGGACAGATTCAAGAGACCCAGTACTTC
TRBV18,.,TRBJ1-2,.,CASSQQRDYGYTF,TGTGCCAGCTCACAACAGCGGGATTATGGCTACACCTTC
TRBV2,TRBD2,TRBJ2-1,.,CASSEGTSLGEQFF,TGTGCCAGCAGTGAAGGGACTAGCCTCGGTGAGCAGTTCTTC
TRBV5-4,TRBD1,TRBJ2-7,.,CASSPTTGAEQYF,TGTGCCAGCAGCCCCACGACAGGGGCCGAGCAGTACTTC
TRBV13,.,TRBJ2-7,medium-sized,CASSQQGTAYEQYF,TGTGCCAGCAGCCAACAGGGGACTGCCTACGAGCAGTACTTC
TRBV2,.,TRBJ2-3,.,CASRPSDGVAADTQYF,TGTGCCAGCCGCCCGTCCGACGGCGTTGCGGCAGATACGCAGTATTTT
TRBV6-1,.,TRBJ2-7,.,CASSDRRAQQRSYEQYF,TGTGCCAGCAGTGATAGGAGGGCCCAGCAAAGATCCTACGAGCAGTACTTC
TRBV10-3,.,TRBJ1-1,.,CAISFGTLTEAFF,TGTGCCATCAGTTTCGGGACACTCACTGAAGCTTTCTTT
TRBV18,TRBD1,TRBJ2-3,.,CASSPPGGNTDTQYF,TGTGCCAGCTCACCCCCAGGGGGCAACACAGATACGCAGTATTTT
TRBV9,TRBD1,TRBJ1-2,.,CASSLQGNYGYTF,TGTGCCAGCAGCCTACAGGGGAACTATGGCTACACCTTC
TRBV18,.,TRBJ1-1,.,CASSLRTGQENTEAFF,TGTGCCAGCTCACTCCGCACAGGGCAAGAGAACACTGAAGCTTTCTTT
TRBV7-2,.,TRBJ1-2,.,CASTLGFRQSYGYTF,TGTGCCAGCACGTTAGGGTTCCGACAGAGCTATGGCTACACCTTC
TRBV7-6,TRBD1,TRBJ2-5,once,CASSSRTGSRGETQYF,TGTGCCAGCAGCAGCCGGACAGGGTCCCGGGGAGAGACCCAGTACTTC
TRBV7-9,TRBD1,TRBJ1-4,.,CASSLEEAGGNEKLFF,TGTGCCAGCAGTTTAGAAGAGGCAGGGGGAAATGAAAAACTGTTTTTT
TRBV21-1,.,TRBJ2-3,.,CASSTRGSSTDTQYF,TGTGCCAGCAGCACCCGGGGAAGTAGCACAGATACGCAGTATTTT
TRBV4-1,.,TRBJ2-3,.,CASSQGHSRESYTQYF,TGCGCCAGCAGCCAAGGGCATTCCCGGGAAAGCTATACGCAGTATTTT
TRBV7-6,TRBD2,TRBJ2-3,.,CASSSAGGPPDTQYF,TGTGCCAGCAGCTCAGCGGGGGGGCCCCCAGATACGCAGTATTTT
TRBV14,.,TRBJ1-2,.,CASSLGTNYGYTF,TGTGCCAGCAGCCTCGGGACTAACTATGGCTACACCTTC
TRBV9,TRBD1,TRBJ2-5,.,CASSTSPGGGETQYF,TGTGCCAGCAGCACCTCTCCAGGGGGCGGAGAGACCCAGTACTTC
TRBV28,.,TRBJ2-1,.,CASSYLRPRSYEQFF,TGTGCCAGCAGTTATCTCCGCCCAAGAAGCTATGAGCAGTTCTTC
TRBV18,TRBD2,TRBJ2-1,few,CASSPTSDEQFF,TGTGCCAGCTCACCCACTAGCGATGAGCAGTTCTTC
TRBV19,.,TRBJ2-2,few,CASSIPVTSGELFF,TGTGCCAGTAGTATCCCCGTCACGAGCGGGGAGCTGTTTTTT
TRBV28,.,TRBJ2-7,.,CASSFAGAGSYEQYF,TGTGCCAGCAGTTTTGCAGGGGCCGGGTCCTACGAGCAGTACTTC
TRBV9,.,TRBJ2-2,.,CASSVAAGAGELFF,TGTGCCAGCAGCGTAGCTGCAGGGGCCGGGGAGCTGTTTTTT
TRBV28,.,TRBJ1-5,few,CASSLSTVRGQPQHF,TGTGCCAGCAGTTTATCGACAGTTCGAGGACAGCCCCAGCATTTT
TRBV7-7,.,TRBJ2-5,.,CAVAGPGETQYF,TGTGCGGTAGCAGGTCCGGGGGAGACCCAGTACTTC
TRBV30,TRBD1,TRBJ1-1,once,CAFSTGGEAFF,TGTGCCTTCTCGACAGGGGGTGAAGCTTTCTTT
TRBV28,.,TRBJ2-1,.,CASSFVGLHSYNEQFF,TGTGCCAGCAGTTTTGTGGGACTTCACTCCTACAATGAGCAGTTCTTC
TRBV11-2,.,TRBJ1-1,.,CASSLRGNTEAFF,TGTGCCAGCAGCTTACGGGGGAACACTGAAGCTTTCTTT
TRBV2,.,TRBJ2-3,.,CASSVGRGTAKDTQYF,TGTGCCAGCAGTGTAGGACGGGGGACAGCGAAAGATACGCAGTATTTT
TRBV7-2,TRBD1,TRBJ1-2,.,CASSTGGYGYTF,TGTGCCAGCAGCACAGGGGGCTATGGCTACACCTTC
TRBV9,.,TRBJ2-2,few,CASSVALGELFF,TGTGCCAGCAGCGTAGCTCTCGGGGAGCTGTTTTTT
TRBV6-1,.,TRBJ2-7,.,CASRQTGGLREQYF,TGTGCCAGCAGGCAGACTGGTGGCTTGAGAGAGCAGTACTTC
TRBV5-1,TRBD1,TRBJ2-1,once,CASREGQGEYNEQFF,TGCGCCAGCAGAGAGGGACAGGGGGAATACAATGAGCAGTTCTTC
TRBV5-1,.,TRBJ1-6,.,CASSLGPHYNSPLHF,TGCGCCAGCAGCTTGGGTCCCCATTATAATTCACCCCTCCACTTT
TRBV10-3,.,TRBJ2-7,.,CAISEGTSYEQYF,TGTGCCATCAGTGAGGGGACATCCTACGAGCAGTACTTC
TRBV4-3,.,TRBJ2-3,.,CASSQGTGLNTDTQYF,TGCGCCAGCAGCCAAGGCACAGGGTTAAACACAGATACGCAGTATTTT
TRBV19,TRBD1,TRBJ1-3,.,CASSAPSGTGAGNTIYF,TGTGCCAGTAGTGCCCCATCCGGGACAGGGGCTGGAAACACCATATATTTT
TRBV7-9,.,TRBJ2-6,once,CASNPQGANVLTF,TGTGCCAGCAACCCACAGGGGGCCAACGTCCTGACTTTC
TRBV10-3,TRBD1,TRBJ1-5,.,CAISEADRGQPQHF,TGTGCCATCAGTGAGGCGGACAGGGGTCAGCCCCAGCATTTT
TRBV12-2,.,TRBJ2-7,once,CASRSQGGNYEQYF,TGTGCAAGTCGCTCCCAGGGGGGAAACTACGAGCAGTACTTC
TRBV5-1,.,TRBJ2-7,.,CASSLDWSSYEQYF,TGCGCCAGCAGCTTAGACTGGAGTTCCTACGAGCAGTACTTC
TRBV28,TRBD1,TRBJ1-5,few,CASSEGQVIQPQHF,TGTGCCAGCTCCGAAGGACAGGTTATTCAGCCCCAGCATTTT
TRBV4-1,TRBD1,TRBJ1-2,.,CASSQDQDRVYGYTF,TGCGCCAGCAGCCAAGACCAGGACAGGGTCTATGGCTACACCTTC
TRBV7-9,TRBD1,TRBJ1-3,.,CASSLGTGGSGNTIYF,TGTGCCAGCAGCTTAGGGACAGGTGGCTCTGGAAACACCATATATTTT
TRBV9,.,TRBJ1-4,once,CASSVSRTNEKLFF,TGTGCCAGCAGCGTATCCAGAACTAATGAAAAACTGTTTTTT
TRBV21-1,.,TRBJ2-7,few,CASSKSPPGLAGTEQYF,TGTGCCAGCAGCAAGTCCCCACCCGGACTAGCGGGAACCGAGCAGTACTTC
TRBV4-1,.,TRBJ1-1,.,CASSQGRVRNTEAFF,TGCGCCAGCAGCCAAGGTCGTGTGAGGAACACTGAAGCTTTCTTT
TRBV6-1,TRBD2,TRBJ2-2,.,CASSEGGYFSSGRAHGELFF,TGTGCCAGCAGTGAAGGGGGATACTTTTCTAGCGGGAGGGCCCACGGGGAGCTGTTTTTT